These T cell receptor beta chains were read from a single sample in a study of regulatory T cells in long-lasting Graves disease. MiXCR, applied by TCRdb to the multiplex PCR reads, yields one record per CDR3 protein. The top ten clones hold roughly 23% of a sample with about 220,000 distinct CDR3 sequences, 15% to 20% of them seen once. Sample: peripheral blood mononuclear cells (PBMCs), taken at new diagnosis, from a patient treated with antithyroid drugs. The receptors originated from a female donor with Graves disease. The CDR3 runs from the conserved cysteine through the conserved F or W. D genes are given only for firm matches. Clone size, where shown, is once, few, many, or a class for clones that have expanded.

J gene	D gene	clone size	V gene	CDR3 DNA	CDR3 protein
TRBJ2-5	.	many	TRBV7-2	TGTGCCAGCAGCAATAAGGGGGGGTGGATTGAGACCCAGTACTTC	CASSNKGGWIETQYF
TRBJ2-7	TRBD1	many	TRBV6-1	TGTGCCACACGGACAGGGCCCTACGAGCAGTACTTC	CATRTGPYEQYF
TRBJ2-1	TRBD2	.	TRBV4-2	TGTGCCAGCAGCCAAGGTGGCGGGGGAATTGGAGAGCAGTTCTTC	CASSQGGGGIGEQFF
TRBJ2-1	TRBD2	many	TRBV6-1	TGTGCCAGCAGTAACCGGCTAGCGGGGAATGAGCAGTTCTTC	CASSNRLAGNEQFF
TRBJ1-1	.	.	TRBV5-1	TGCGCCAGCAGCTTGACCCCTTTGGGGACGGTGAACACTGAAGCTTTCTTT	CASSLTPLGTVNTEAFF
TRBJ2-5	TRBD2	.	TRBV7-7	TGTGCTAGCAGCTTAAAGACTAGCGGGGGGGGGGGGGAGACCCAGTACTTC	CASSLKTSGGGGETQYF
TRBJ2-6	.	.	TRBV4-3	TGCGCCAGCAGCCCTGAACAGGGGGCCAACGTCCTGACTTTC	CASSPEQGANVLTF
TRBJ1-1	.	many	TRBV19	TGTGCCAGTAGTCAAAATACAGGGCCCACTGAAGCTTTCTTT	CASSQNTGPTEAFF
TRBJ1-1	.	many	TRBV7-2	TGTGCCAGCAGCCTACTGACAGCTTTGAACACTGAAGCTTTCTTT	CASSLLTALNTEAFF
TRBJ2-1	TRBD2	many	TRBV20-1	TGCAGTGCGGTTGCGGGAGGGCCTATTGAGCAGTTCTTC	CSAVAGGPIEQFF
TRBJ2-1	.	few	TRBV7-8	TGTGCCAGCGGCCATTGGAGGATCAATGAGCAGTTCTTC	CASGHWRINEQFF
TRBJ1-5	.	many	TRBV24-1	TGTGCCACCAGTGATTCTCGGTCCTTCCATAGCAATCAGCCCCAGCATTTT	CATSDSRSFHSNQPQHF
TRBJ1-4	TRBD1	many	TRBV20-1	TGCAGTGCTCCGGACAGGGGAAGTGAAAAACTGTTTTTT	CSAPDRGSEKLFF
TRBJ1-2	.	many	TRBV28	TGTGCCAGCAGTTCCCAAGGTGGTTACACCTTC	CASSSQGGYTF
TRBJ2-1	TRBD2	many	TRBV20-1	TGCAGTGCTTTTAGCGGGAGCTCCTACAATGAGCAGTTCTTC	CSAFSGSSYNEQFF
TRBJ1-2	TRBD1	once	TRBV2	TGTGCCAGCAGATACACAGGGGGCGACTATGGCTACACCTTC	CASRYTGGDYGYTF
TRBJ2-7	TRBD2	many	TRBV7-9	TGTGCCAGCAGCCCCGGGACTAGCGGGAGACTCGAGCAGTACTTC	CASSPGTSGRLEQYF
TRBJ1-4	.	many	TRBV28	TGTGCCAGCAGTCCCCGGGACATTAGGGGAAATGAAAAACTGTTTTTT	CASSPRDIRGNEKLFF
TRBJ1-1	.	.	TRBV7-2	TGTGCCAGCAGCCCAGGTTGGGCGAACACTGAAACTTTCTTT	CASSPGWANTETFF
TRBJ2-3	TRBD2	many	TRBV7-2	TGTGCCAGCAGCCCGACTAGCGTGTTAGCAGATACGCAGTATTTT	CASSPTSVLADTQYF
TRBJ2-7	TRBD1	many	TRBV20-1	TGCAGTGCTAGAGATCAAGGGGGGGACAGGGGTAGAGAGCAGTACTTC	CSARDQGGDRGREQYF
TRBJ1-5	.	few	TRBV4-3	TGCGCCAGCAGCCAAGAGGCAGGAGCATATAGCAATCAGCCCCAGCATTTT	CASSQEAGAYSNQPQHF
TRBJ2-3	.	many	TRBV28	TGTGCCAGCAGTACACTCGTCCGGGACACCCATAGCACAGATACGCAGTATTTT	CASSTLVRDTHSTDTQYF
TRBJ1-5	.	many	TRBV28	TGTGCCAGCATTAGGGTTGGGAGCAATCAGCCCCAGCATTTT	CASIRVGSNQPQHF
TRBJ2-7	.	many	TRBV6-5	TGTGCCAGCAGTTACGATTTCCGGACACTCGCCTCCTACGAGCAGTACTTC	CASSYDFRTLASYEQYF
TRBJ2-3	.	many	TRBV2	TGTGCCAGCAGTGCGGACGGCCGGAGGGATACGCAGTATTTT	CASSADGRRDTQYF
TRBJ1-1	TRBD1	many	TRBV29-1	TGCAGCATCCGGGACAGGGTCGGCACTGAAGCTTTCTTT	CSIRDRVGTEAFF
TRBJ2-7	.	many	TRBV7-2	TGTGCCAGCAGCTTAAGTAGGTACGAGCAGTACTTC	CASSLSRYEQYF
TRBJ2-5	.	many	TRBV10-3	TGTGCCATCAGTGAGTCGGGGGAGCAAGAGACCCAGTACTTC	CAISESGEQETQYF
TRBJ1-1	.	.	TRBV9	TGTGCCAGCAGCGCGAGGGGACCCGACGGGGTAGCTTTCTTT	CASSARGPDGVAFF
TRBJ1-4	.	many	TRBV30	TGTGCCTGGAGTGTACGGGGTGCCCCCCTTAATGAAAAACTGTTTTTT	CAWSVRGAPLNEKLFF
TRBJ2-7	TRBD2	.	TRBV12-3/TRBV12-4	TGTGCCAGCAGTTACCGAGGACTAGTCTACGAGCAGTACTTC	CASSYRGLVYEQYF
TRBJ1-4	.	.	TRBV19	TGTGCCAGTAGTATGACAGCGAATGAAAAACTGTTTTTT	CASSMTANEKLFF
TRBJ2-5	.	.	TRBV28	TGTGCCAGCAGTTCCAATCGAGCGGCATACCCAAGAGAGACCCAGTACTTC	CASSSNRAAYPRETQYF
TRBJ2-5	TRBD1	many	TRBV28	TGTGCCAGCAGTTTAACGGACAGGCACAGGGCCCAGTACTTC	CASSLTDRHRAQYF
TRBJ2-7	.	many	TRBV11-3	TGTGCCAGCAGCTTAGGGCCGACCTCATCGGCCAACGAGCAGTACTTC	CASSLGPTSSANEQYF
TRBJ2-3	.	many	TRBV10-3	TGTGCCATCACGGGGGCGGGATCGGATACGCAGTATTTT	CAITGAGSDTQYF
TRBJ1-6	.	many	TRBV27	TGTGCCAGCAGAAACAGGAATGGCAATTCACCCCTCCACTTT	CASRNRNGNSPLHF
TRBJ1-4	.	.	TRBV2	TGTGCCAGCAGGCCGGCCGGGACACAGACTAATGAAAAACTGTTTTTT	CASRPAGTQTNEKLFF
TRBJ2-1	TRBD2	many	TRBV5-1	TGCGCCAGCAGCTTGGCCGTGACTAGCGGGAGCAATGAGCAGTTCTTC	CASSLAVTSGSNEQFF
TRBJ2-3	.	many	TRBV18	TGTGCCAGCTCACCTACCCAGGGGGGGACAGATACGCAGTATTTT	CASSPTQGGTDTQYF
TRBJ1-2	TRBD1	few	TRBV19	TGTGCCAGTAGTCCCCGGGACAGGCCGCTTACTGGCTACACCTTC	CASSPRDRPLTGYTF
TRBJ1-2	.	many	TRBV15	TGTGCCACCAGCAGAGTGGGGCTTGTTGCCTACACCTTC	CATSRVGLVAYTF
TRBJ1-5	.	many	TRBV29-1	TGCAGCGTCGCCGTTGGGACCCTCAATCAGCCCCAGCATTTT	CSVAVGTLNQPQHF
TRBJ1-2	.	many	TRBV6-1	TGTGCCAGCAGTCAACCTCCGGGACGGCCCATCCATTCTGCTAACTATGGCTACACCTTC	CASSQPPGRPIHSANYGYTF
TRBJ2-1	.	.	TRBV7-3	TGTGCCAGCAGCCCCGGACAGGGAGGCGGGAGCGGCTCCTACAATGAGCAGTTCTTC	CASSPGQGGGSGSYNEQFF